The clone carrying this TCR beta chain occurred many times. Gene-specific TRAV and TRBV primers were used for first-strand cDNA, covering alpha and beta chains. The authors ran approximately 20 PCR cycles to amplify TCRs with a constant-region primer and V-primer adapter. TCRdb reprocessed the reads with MiXCR, giving one entry per CDR3 protein. This table has approximately 91,000 distinct CDR3 sequences, roughly 19% appearing once. This sample is part of a study of low-dose radiotherapy and immunotherapy resistance in tumors. Looking at the study overall: Treatment consisted of nivolumab 240 mg every two weeks and ipilimumab 1 mg/kg every six weeks, given intravenously to patients. Administration of intravenous cyclophosphamide at 200 mg/m2 took place every two weeks, one day before radiation and immunotherapy. Patients' oral aspirin dose was 300 mg daily across four cycles from cycle 1 day 1.

The CDR3 length is 16 residues. The time point: after trial treatment. The treatment: LDRT plus nivolumab, ipilimumab, low-dose cyclophosphamide and aspirin (RACIN trial). In the RACIN dose-escalation trial, donors got nivolumab plus ipilimumab with aspirin, cyclophosphamide and radiotherapy. The sequence was obtained from a female donor with ovarian cancer. Material: PBMCs, obtained after low-dose radiotherapy plus immunotherapy. V is TRBV21-1 and J is TRBJ2-3; the tabulated D call, TRBD2, remains unverified against the DNA. TRBV21-1 is a pseudogene segment. CDR3 protein: CASSNGGSGRTYTQYF. The CDR3 nucleotides read TGTGCCAGCAGCAATGGGGGGAGCGGGAGGACATATACGCAGTATTTT.